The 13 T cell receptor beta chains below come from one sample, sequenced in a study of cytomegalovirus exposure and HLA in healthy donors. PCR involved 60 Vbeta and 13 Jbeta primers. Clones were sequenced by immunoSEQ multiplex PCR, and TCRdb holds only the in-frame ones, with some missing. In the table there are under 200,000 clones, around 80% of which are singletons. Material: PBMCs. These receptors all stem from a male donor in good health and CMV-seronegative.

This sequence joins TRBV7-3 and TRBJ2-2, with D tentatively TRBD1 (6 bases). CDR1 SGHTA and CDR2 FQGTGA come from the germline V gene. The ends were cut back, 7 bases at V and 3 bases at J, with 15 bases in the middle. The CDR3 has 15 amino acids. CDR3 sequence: CASTLQGGDTGELFF. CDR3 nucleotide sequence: TGTGCCAGCACCCTACAGGGTGGGGACACCGGGGAGCTGTTTTTT. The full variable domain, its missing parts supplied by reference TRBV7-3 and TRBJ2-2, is GAGVSQTPSNKVTEKGKYVELRCDPISGHTALYWYRQSLGQGPEFLIYFQGTGAADDSGLPNDRFFAVRPEGSVSTLKIQRTERGDSAVYLCASTLQGGDTGELFFGEGSRLTVL.

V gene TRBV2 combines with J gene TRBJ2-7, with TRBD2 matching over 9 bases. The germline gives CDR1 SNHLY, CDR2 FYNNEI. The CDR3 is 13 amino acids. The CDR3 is CSLTQREAGEQYF. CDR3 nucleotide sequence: TGTTCGCTTACTCAGCGGGAGGCGGGCGAGCAGTACTTC.

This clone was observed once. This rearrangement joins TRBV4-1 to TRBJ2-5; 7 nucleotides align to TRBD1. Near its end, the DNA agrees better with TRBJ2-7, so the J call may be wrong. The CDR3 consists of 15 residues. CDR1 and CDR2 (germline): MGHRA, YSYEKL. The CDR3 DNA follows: TGCGCCAGCAGCCAGGCAAACAGGGGTAGGAACGAGCAGTACTTC. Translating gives CASSQANRGRNEQYF.

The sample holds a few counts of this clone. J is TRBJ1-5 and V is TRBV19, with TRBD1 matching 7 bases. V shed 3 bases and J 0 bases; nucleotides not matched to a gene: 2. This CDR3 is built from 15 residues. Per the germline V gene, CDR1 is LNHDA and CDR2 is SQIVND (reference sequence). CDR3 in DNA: TGTGCCAGTAGTATGGGACAGAATAGCAATCAGCCCCAGCATTTT. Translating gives CASSMGQNSNQPQHF.

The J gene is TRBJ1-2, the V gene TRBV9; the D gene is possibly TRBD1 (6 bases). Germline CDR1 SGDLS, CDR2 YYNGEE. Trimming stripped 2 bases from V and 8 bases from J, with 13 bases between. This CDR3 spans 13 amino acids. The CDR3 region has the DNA TGTGCCAGCAGCGTGGGGAACAGGGCAGGCTACACCTTC. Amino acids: CASSVGNRAGYTF.

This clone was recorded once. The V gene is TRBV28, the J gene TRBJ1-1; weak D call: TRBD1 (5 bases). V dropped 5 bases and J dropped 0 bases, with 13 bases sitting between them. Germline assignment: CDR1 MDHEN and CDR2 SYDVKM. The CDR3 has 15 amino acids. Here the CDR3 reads CASSGHSTMNTEAFF. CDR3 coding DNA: TGTGCCAGCAGTGGACACTCGACCATGAACACTGAAGCTTTCTTT.

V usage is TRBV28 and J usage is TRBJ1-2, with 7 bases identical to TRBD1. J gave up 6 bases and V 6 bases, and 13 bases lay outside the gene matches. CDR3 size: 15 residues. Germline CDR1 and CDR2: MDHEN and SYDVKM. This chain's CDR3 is CASSQTGVSQDGYTF. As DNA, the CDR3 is TGTGCCAGCAGCCAAACAGGGGTTTCCCAAGATGGCTACACCTTC.

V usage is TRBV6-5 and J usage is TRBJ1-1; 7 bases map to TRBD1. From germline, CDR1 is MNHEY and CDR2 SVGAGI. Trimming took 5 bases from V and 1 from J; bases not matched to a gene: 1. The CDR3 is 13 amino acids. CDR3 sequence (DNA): TGTGCCAGCAGTCGGACAGGGAACACTGAAGCTTTCTTT. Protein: CASSRTGNTEAFF.

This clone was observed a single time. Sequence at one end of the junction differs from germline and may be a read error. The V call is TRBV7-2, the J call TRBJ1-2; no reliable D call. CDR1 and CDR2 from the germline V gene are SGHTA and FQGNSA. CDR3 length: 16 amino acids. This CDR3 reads CASSLEGAGANYDYTF. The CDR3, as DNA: TGTGCCAGCAGCTTAGAGGGAGCAGGCGCTAACTATGACTACACCTTC.

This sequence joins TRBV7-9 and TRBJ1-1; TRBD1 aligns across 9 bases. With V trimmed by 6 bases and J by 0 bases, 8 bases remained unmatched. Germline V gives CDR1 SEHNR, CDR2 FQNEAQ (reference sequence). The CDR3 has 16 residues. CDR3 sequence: CASSYSGTGMNTEAFF. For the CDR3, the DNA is TGTGCCAGCAGTTACTCCGGGACAGGGATGAACACTGAAGCTTTCTTT.

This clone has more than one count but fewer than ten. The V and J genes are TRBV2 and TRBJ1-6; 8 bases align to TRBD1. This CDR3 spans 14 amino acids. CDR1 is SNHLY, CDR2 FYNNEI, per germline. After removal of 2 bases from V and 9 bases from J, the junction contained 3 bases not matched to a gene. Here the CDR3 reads CASSERDRFSPLHF. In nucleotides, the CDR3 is TGTGCCAGCAGTGAACGGGACAGGTTTTCACCCCTCCACTTT.

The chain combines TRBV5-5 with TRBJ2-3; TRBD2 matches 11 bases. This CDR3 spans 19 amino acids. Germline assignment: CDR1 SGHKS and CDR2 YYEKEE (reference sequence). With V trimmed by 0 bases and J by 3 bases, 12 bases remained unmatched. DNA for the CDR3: TGTGCCAGCAGCTTGGTCCTAGCGGGAGGAAGTAGGCGGACAGATACGCAGTATTTT. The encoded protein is CASSLVLAGGSRRTDTQYF.

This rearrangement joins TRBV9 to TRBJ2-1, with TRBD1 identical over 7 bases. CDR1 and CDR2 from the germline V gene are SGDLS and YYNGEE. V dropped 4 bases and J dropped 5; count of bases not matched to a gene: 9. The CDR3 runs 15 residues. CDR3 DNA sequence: TGTGCCAGCAGCTTCAGGGGGTGGCCTGACAATGAGCAGTTCTTC. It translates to CASSFRGWPDNEQFF.